The 16 T cell receptor beta chains reported below all come from one sample, sequenced in a study of CD8 T cells in ankylosing spondylitis (dated by TCRdb to about 2017). Overall study results and their limits: Blood from ankylosing spondylitis patients appeared to be characterized by a TCR beta motif made up of under ten highly homologous amino acid variants.

The library was obtained by 5' RACE. Reads for this sample came from an Illumina HiSeq 2500. TCRdb reanalyzed the raw reads on its own, using fastp at Q25 for trimming and MiXCR for clone calling, and kept in-frame beta chains. One record per CDR3 amino acid sequence lists the most common genes and DNA. The sample table contains about 450,000 distinct CDR3 sequences; only one count was recorded for roughly 25% of them. Roughly 1% of the sample is held by the ten biggest clonotypes. Which antigens these TCRs recognize remains unknown. The sequenced sample consisted of blood, either unsorted or a sorted T cell fraction (not recorded which). Receptors originate from a male donor with ankylosing spondylitis.

This clonotype appeared a few times. V and J are TRBV20-1 and TRBJ2-3; D may be TRBD2 (5 bases). The germline CDR1 and CDR2 sequences are DFQATT and SNEGSKA (reference sequence). The CDR3 contains 13 residues. V dropped 6 bases and J dropped 7 bases, with 17 bases sitting between them. CDR3 nucleotides: TGCAGTGCCCCGGACTTCCAGTCCTATACGCAGTATTTT. This encodes CSAPDFQSYTQYF.

This clonotype came up a few times. The chain combines TRBV7-2 with TRBJ2-5, with 7 bases matching TRBD1. The CDR3 spans 17 residues. V was pared by 0 bases and J by 2 bases, with 9 bases of the junction left unmatched. Germline V gene lookup returns CDR1 SGHTA and CDR2 FQGNSA. In DNA form, the CDR3 reads TGTGCCAGCAGCTTAGCGTCTGGTTTGGGACAGCAAGAGACCCAGTACTTC. Protein: CASSLASGLGQQETQYF.

This CDR3 is CASSVLQGAVTGELFF. CDR3 nucleotides: TGTGCCAGCAGCGTCCTACAGGGGGCTGTCACCGGGGAGCTGTTTTTT. The rearrangement joins TRBV9 to TRBJ2-2; 9 nucleotides match TRBD1. Trimming removed 2 bases from V and 4 bases from J; junction bases left unmatched: 6. Per germline, CDR1 SGDLS and CDR2 YYNGEE. The CDR3 length is 16 residues. The full variable domain, rest sourced from reference TRBV9 and TRBJ2-2, is DSGVTQTPKHLITATGQRVTLRCSPRSGDLSVYWYQQSLDQGLQFLIQYYNGEERAKGNILERFSAQQFPDLHSELNLSSLELGDSALYFCASSVLQGAVTGELFFGEGSRLTVL.

Comments on this clonotype: A junction end diverges from the germline sequence, so it may reflect a read error. J is TRBJ2-4 and V is TRBV18; 12 bases align to TRBD2. The CDR3 covers 13 residues. Germline lookup yields CDR1 KGHSH and CDR2 LQKENI. CDR3 in DNA: TGTGCCAGCTCACCTCCGACTAGCGGGGGAGAACACTTC. Its translation is CASSPPTSGGEHF.

There are a few counts of this clonotype. V usage is TRBV24-1 and J usage is TRBJ2-3, with 7 bases identical to TRBD1. CDR1 and CDR2 (germline): KGHDR, SFDVKD. The CDR3 contains 16 residues. The V gene end was trimmed by 4 bases and the J gene end by 0 bases; junction bases not matched to a gene: 6. DNA for the CDR3: TGTGCCACCAGTGACCGAGACAGGGTTAGCACAGATACGCAGTATTTT. This codes for CATSDRDRVSTDTQYF.

In this sample, this clonotype turned up a few times. V and J are TRBV7-2 and TRBJ2-2, with D hard to call. The CDR3 covers 14 residues. The germline CDR1 and CDR2 sequences are SGHTA and FQGNSA. Trimming took off 5 bases at V and 6 bases at J, with 13 bases between the two ends. CDR3 sequence (DNA): TGTGCCAGCAGCAAAGCTGGCTTTCCCGGGGAGCTGTTTTTT. Protein sequence: CASSKAGFPGELFF.

This clonotype was seen a few times. The gene calls are TRBV6-1 and TRBJ1-2; 9 positions agree with TRBD1. Germline V gives CDR1 MNHNS, CDR2 SASEGT. The CDR3 length is 14 residues. V dropped 6 bases and J dropped 7; count of bases not matched to a gene: 9. The CDR3 here is CASRIDRGMSGYTF. The CDR3 coding sequence is TGTGCCAGCAGAATCGACAGGGGGATGAGTGGCTACACCTTC.

Ten or more counts support this clonotype. The V call is TRBV5-1, the J call TRBJ2-1; TRBD1 is a possible D gene (5 bases). Germline V gene lookup returns CDR1 SGHRS and CDR2 YFSETQ. The CDR3 extends over 15 amino acids. The V end was cut by 4 bases, the J end by 7 bases, with 18 bases between. CDR3 in amino acids: CASSRTTLGANEQFF. DNA of the CDR3: TGCGCCAGCAGCAGAACGACCTTAGGGGCTAATGAGCAGTTCTTC.

The chain combines TRBV20-1 with TRBJ2-1; TRBD2 aligns across 10 bases. Germline values: CDR1 DFQATT, CDR2 SNEGSKA (reference sequence). There are 12 residues in the CDR3. The junction had 3 bases not matched to a gene; V was cut back by 7 bases and J by 6 bases. The CDR3: CSGLAGVNEQFF. As DNA, the CDR3 is TGCAGTGGCCTAGCGGGAGTCAATGAGCAGTTCTTC.

The rearrangement links TRBV3-1 to TRBJ1-1, with 8 positions matching TRBD1. Germline CDR1 LGHDT, CDR2 YNNKEL (reference sequence). The CDR3 is 14 amino acids. V gave up 6 bases and J gave up 5 bases; unmatched junction bases: 8. The CDR3 bases are TGTGCCAGCAGTCACTGGACAGGGCGGACTGAAGCTTTCTTT. Its protein is CASSHWTGRTEAFF.

This clonotype was recorded a few times. J is TRBJ2-1 and V is TRBV7-2, with 8 bases fitting TRBD1. This CDR3 has 16 amino acids. J gave up 8 bases and V 2 bases, and 11 bases lay outside the gene matches. CDR1 SGHTA and CDR2 FQGNSA come from the germline V gene. This CDR3 reads CASSLWRRGRDHEQFF. CDR3 in DNA: TGTGCCAGCAGCTTATGGCGCAGGGGGCGCGATCATGAGCAGTTCTTC.

There are a few counts of this clonotype. This rearrangement joins TRBV5-1 to TRBJ1-5; D is unclear. V was pared by 3 bases and J by 4 bases, with 8 bases between. The CDR3 has 13 amino acids. Per germline, CDR1 SGHRS and CDR2 YFSETQ. CDR3 in amino acids: CASSSDGNQPQHF. CDR3 nucleotide sequence: TGCGCCAGCAGCTCCGACGGAAATCAGCCCCAGCATTTT.

This clonotype was counted ten times or more. The genes are TRBV20-1 and TRBJ1-3; TRBD1 might be the D (5 bases). CDR1 is DFQATT, CDR2 SNEGSKA, per germline (reference sequence). This CDR3 has 15 residues. V lost 4 bases, J lost 0 bases, and 13 bases lay in between. The CDR3 DNA sequence: TGCAGTGCTAAAACCACAGGTGTCTCTGGAAACACCATATATTTT. This sequence encodes CSAKTTGVSGNTIYF.

V gene TRBV5-6 combines with J gene TRBJ2-3, with D possibly being TRBD1 (7 bases). The V end lost 4 bases, the J end lost 1 base, and 19 bases lay between the germline ends. The CDR3 is 17 amino acids. Looked up from germline, CDR1 is SGHDT and CDR2 is YYEEEE. The CDR3 loop is CASSLRDSPAGTDTQYF. The CDR3 DNA is TGTGCCAGCAGCCTGCGGGACAGTCCAGCGGGCACAGATACGCAGTATTTT.

This clonotype was counted between two and nine times. The chain recombines TRBV12-3 or TRBV12-4 with TRBJ2-3; a weak D match, TRBD1 (5 bases). V lost 4 bases, J lost 2 bases, and 10 bases lay in between. This CDR3 spans 14 amino acids. The CDR3 nucleotides read TGTGCCAGCAGTTCCAGGGCCCACACAGATACGCAGTATTTT. Encoded protein: CASSSRAHTDTQYF.

This clonotype was counted between two and nine times. In nucleotides, the CDR3 is TGTGCCATCAGTGAAATGGCGGGAGGTGGGAATGAGCAGTTCTTC. Its protein product is CAISEMAGGGNEQFF. The chain joins TRBV10-3 to TRBJ2-1; 8 nucleotides align to TRBD2. This CDR3 is 15 amino acids long. V was clipped by 3 bases and J by 7 bases; unmatched bases: 8. Germline loops: CDR1 ENHRY, CDR2 SYGVKD.